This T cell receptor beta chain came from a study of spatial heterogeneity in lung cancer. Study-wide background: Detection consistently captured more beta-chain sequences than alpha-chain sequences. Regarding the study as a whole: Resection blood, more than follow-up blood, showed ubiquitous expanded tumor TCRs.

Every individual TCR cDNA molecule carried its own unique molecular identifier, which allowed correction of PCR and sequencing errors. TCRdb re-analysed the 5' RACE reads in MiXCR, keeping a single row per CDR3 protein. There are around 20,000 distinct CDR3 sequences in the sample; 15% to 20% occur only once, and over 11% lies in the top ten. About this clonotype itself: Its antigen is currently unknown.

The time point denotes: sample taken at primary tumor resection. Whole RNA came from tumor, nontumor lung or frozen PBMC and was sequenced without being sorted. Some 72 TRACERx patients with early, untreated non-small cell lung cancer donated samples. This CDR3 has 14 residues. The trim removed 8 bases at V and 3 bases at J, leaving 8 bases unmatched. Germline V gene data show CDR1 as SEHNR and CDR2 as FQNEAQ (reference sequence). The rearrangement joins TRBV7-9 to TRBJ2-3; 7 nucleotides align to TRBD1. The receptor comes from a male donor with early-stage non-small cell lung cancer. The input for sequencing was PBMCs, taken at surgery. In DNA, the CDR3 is TGTGCCAGCCCCGGGGCAGGGGGTACAGATACGCAGTATTTT. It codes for CASPGAGGTDTQYF.